These T cell receptor beta chains were read from a single sample in a study of TIL therapy for anti-PD-1-resistant metastatic lung cancer. Clones were read by immunoSEQ multiplex PCR, and TCRdb kept only the in-frame ones, dropping some. Seen here are over 10,000 clones, 66% observed once, and the top ten hold about 8.4%. Sequences were derived from tumor tissue, sampled at baseline. The receptors originated from a woman aged 25-85 years with non-small cell lung cancer. CDR3s include the opening cysteine and the closing phenylalanine or tryptophan. The D gene is left open where the match is weak. Not all rows give a size; the values are once, few, many and, for expanded clones, a class.

J gene: TRBJ2-3
V gene: TRBV7-8
clone size: NA
D gene: TRBD2
CDR3 DNA: TGTGCCAGCAGCTTAGCGGGAAGCGGGGAGAGCACAGATACGCAGTATTTT
CDR3 protein: CASSLAGSGESTDTQYF

J gene: TRBJ1-2
V gene: TRBV15
clone size: NA
D gene: NA
CDR3 DNA: TGTGCCACCAGCAGAGATCTGGTGGGAATGGGCTATGGCTACACCTTC
CDR3 protein: CATSRDLVGMGYGYTF

J gene: TRBJ1-4
V gene: TRBV30
clone size: NA
D gene: NA
CDR3 DNA: TGTGCCTGGAGTGTAGAATTTGGGAAGACTAATGAAAAACTGTTTTTT
CDR3 protein: CAWSVEFGKTNEKLFF

J gene: TRBJ2-4
V gene: TRBV19
clone size: few
D gene: TRBD2
CDR3 DNA: TGTGCCAGTAGTACCTGGACTAGCGGGAGGAGGGAAGCGGTCAAAAACATTCAGTACTTC
CDR3 protein: CASSTWTSGRREAVKNIQYF

J gene: TRBJ2-7
V gene: TRBV28
clone size: NA
D gene: NA
CDR3 DNA: TGTGCCAGCAGCCTTAGCGAACAAAATTACGAGCAGTACTTC
CDR3 protein: CASSLSEQNYEQYF

J gene: TRBJ2-7
V gene: TRBV21-1
clone size: few
D gene: NA
CDR3 DNA: TGTGCCAGCAGCCCCCGGGACAGGGGTTTCTACGAGCAGTACTTC
CDR3 protein: CASSPRDRGFYEQYF

J gene: TRBJ1-2
V gene: TRBV27
clone size: NA
D gene: NA
CDR3 DNA: TGTGCCAGCAGAACGACAGGTCATGGCTACACCTTC
CDR3 protein: CASRTTGHGYTF

J gene: TRBJ1-1
V gene: TRBV2
clone size: NA
D gene: TRBD1
CDR3 DNA: TGTGCCAGCACCCGGGACAGCCAAAACACTGAAGCTTTCTTT
CDR3 protein: CASTRDSQNTEAFF

J gene: TRBJ2-5
V gene: TRBV7-9
clone size: NA
D gene: NA
CDR3 DNA: TGTGCCACCAGAAGCATCGCAGAGACCCAGTACTTC
CDR3 protein: CATRSIAETQYF

J gene: TRBJ1-1
V gene: TRBV30
clone size: NA
D gene: NA
CDR3 DNA: TGTGCCTGGAGTCGGGTGTCCACTGAAGCTTTCTTT
CDR3 protein: CAWSRVSTEAFF

J gene: TRBJ1-4
V gene: TRBV27
clone size: NA
D gene: TRBD1
CDR3 DNA: TGTGCCAGCAGTCGAGACAGGGGGGATGAAAAACTGTTTTTT
CDR3 protein: CASSRDRGDEKLFF

J gene: TRBJ2-1
V gene: TRBV5-1
clone size: few
D gene: TRBD1
CDR3 DNA: TGCGCCAGCAGCTTGTCGACAGGGGGCAATGAGCAGTTCTTC
CDR3 protein: CASSLSTGGNEQFF

J gene: TRBJ2-2
V gene: TRBV9
clone size: NA
D gene: NA
CDR3 DNA: TGTGCCAGCAGCGTACCCCGGCAGGGGATGAACACCGGGGAGCTGTTTTTT
CDR3 protein: CASSVPRQGMNTGELFF

J gene: TRBJ1-5
V gene: TRBV5-1
clone size: few
D gene: NA
CDR3 DNA: TGCGCCAGCAGCCCTGGCGGATCCGGCCAGCCCCAGCATTTT
CDR3 protein: CASSPGGSGQPQHF

J gene: TRBJ2-2
V gene: TRBV27
clone size: NA
D gene: NA
CDR3 DNA: TGTGCCAGCAGTTTAAGACAGGCCACCGGGGAGCTGTTTTTT
CDR3 protein: CASSLRQATGELFF

J gene: TRBJ1-3
V gene: TRBV6-5
clone size: NA
D gene: NA
CDR3 DNA: TGTGCCAGCAGTTTACCTGGAAACACCATATATTTT
CDR3 protein: CASSLPGNTIYF

J gene: TRBJ1-6
V gene: TRBV6-1
clone size: NA
D gene: NA
CDR3 DNA: TGTGCCAGCAGTGGCGGTTGGCCCTTAAATTCACCCCTCCACTTT
CDR3 protein: CASSGGWPLNSPLHF

J gene: TRBJ1-1
V gene: TRBV20-1
clone size: NA
D gene: NA
CDR3 DNA: TGCAGTTCCCAGGACGGGGGGGAGGCTTTCTTT
CDR3 protein: CSSQDGGEAFF

J gene: TRBJ2-2
V gene: TRBV2
clone size: NA
D gene: NA
CDR3 DNA: TGTGCCAGCACGCTTCAGTGGGGGGCCGGGGAGCTGTTTTTT
CDR3 protein: CASTLQWGAGELFF

J gene: TRBJ2-5
V gene: TRBV19
clone size: few
D gene: NA
CDR3 DNA: TGTGCCAGTAGTATCACCGGGAGCGGGGAGACCCAGTACTTC
CDR3 protein: CASSITGSGETQYF

J gene: TRBJ1-5
V gene: TRBV4-1
clone size: medium-sized
D gene: TRBD1
CDR3 DNA: TGCGCCAGCAGCCAGGAGGACAGGGCCAATCAGCCCCAGCATTTT
CDR3 protein: CASSQEDRANQPQHF

J gene: TRBJ2-1
V gene: TRBV6-6
clone size: NA
D gene: TRBD2
CDR3 DNA: TGTGCCAGCAGTTACTCAGGACTAGCGGGTTACAATGAGCAGTTCTTC
CDR3 protein: CASSYSGLAGYNEQFF

J gene: TRBJ1-2
V gene: TRBV5-4
clone size: NA
D gene: TRBD1
CDR3 DNA: TGTGCCAGCAGCTTGGTCCGGACAGGGGATGGCTACACCTTC
CDR3 protein: CASSLVRTGDGYTF

J gene: TRBJ1-6
V gene: TRBV6-6
clone size: NA
D gene: NA
CDR3 DNA: TGTGCCAGCAGTTACGAAGGACCCTATAATTCACCCCTCCACTTT
CDR3 protein: CASSYEGPYNSPLHF

J gene: TRBJ1-1
V gene: TRBV5-1
clone size: once
D gene: NA
CDR3 DNA: TGCGCCAGCAGCTTCCTGGGGGACACTGAAGCTTTCTTT
CDR3 protein: CASSFLGDTEAFF

J gene: TRBJ2-3
V gene: TRBV5-1
clone size: NA
D gene: TRBD2
CDR3 DNA: TGCGCCAGCAGCTGGACTAGCGTTAGCACAGATACGCAGTATTTT
CDR3 protein: CASSWTSVSTDTQYF

J gene: TRBJ1-1
V gene: TRBV11-2
clone size: NA
D gene: NA
CDR3 DNA: TGTGCCAGCAGCTCCGGGCGGGGGTCGGCTTTCTTT
CDR3 protein: CASSSGRGSAFF

J gene: TRBJ2-1
V gene: TRBV10-3
clone size: NA
D gene: TRBD2
CDR3 DNA: TGTGCCATCAGTGAGTCCCGGACTAGCGGCAATGAGCAGTTCTTC
CDR3 protein: CAISESRTSGNEQFF

J gene: TRBJ2-2
V gene: TRBV14
clone size: medium-sized
D gene: TRBD1
CDR3 DNA: TGTGCCAGCAGCCAAGTAGGACAGGACGGGGAGCTGTTTTTT
CDR3 protein: CASSQVGQDGELFF

J gene: TRBJ1-1
V gene: TRBV2
clone size: NA
D gene: NA
CDR3 DNA: TGTGCCAGCAGCGTTTCAGGGTATGAAGCTTTCTTT
CDR3 protein: CASSVSGYEAFF

J gene: TRBJ1-5
V gene: TRBV5-1
clone size: NA
D gene: NA
CDR3 DNA: TGCGCCAGCAGCTTGGGCTCTTGGGGGGTGTGCAATCAGCCCCAGCATTTT
CDR3 protein: CASSLGSWGVCNQPQHF

J gene: TRBJ2-3
V gene: TRBV7-3
clone size: NA
D gene: NA
CDR3 DNA: TGTGCCAGCAGCTTCCAGTCTCCTGATACGCAGTATTTT
CDR3 protein: CASSFQSPDTQYF

J gene: TRBJ2-6
V gene: TRBV2
clone size: NA
D gene: NA
CDR3 DNA: TGTGCCAGCACAGGGTCTGGGGCCAACGTCCTGACTTTC
CDR3 protein: CASTGSGANVLTF

J gene: TRBJ2-7
V gene: TRBV6-6
clone size: NA
D gene: TRBD2
CDR3 DNA: TGTGCCAGCAGGGAAGGGACTAGCGGCTACGAGCAGTACTTC
CDR3 protein: CASREGTSGYEQYF

J gene: TRBJ2-2
V gene: TRBV11-3
clone size: NA
D gene: NA
CDR3 DNA: TGTGCCAGCAGCTTATCGCCCGCATCAGGGGAGCTGTTTTTT
CDR3 protein: CASSLSPASGELFF

J gene: TRBJ2-5
V gene: TRBV10-3
clone size: NA
D gene: TRBD1
CDR3 DNA: TGTGCCATCAGTGAGGTAGTACAGGGGGGCCGGGAGACCCAGTACTTC
CDR3 protein: CAISEVVQGGRETQYF

J gene: TRBJ1-5
V gene: TRBV6-5
clone size: NA
D gene: NA
CDR3 DNA: TGTGCCAGCAGTTACTCCTCGGTTCAGCCCCAGCATTTT
CDR3 protein: CASSYSSVQPQHF

J gene: TRBJ1-2
V gene: TRBV27
clone size: NA
D gene: TRBD1
CDR3 DNA: TGTGCCAGCAGTTTCAAACCCACCGGGACAGGTGGCTACACCTTC
CDR3 protein: CASSFKPTGTGGYTF

J gene: TRBJ2-2
V gene: TRBV27
clone size: NA
D gene: NA
CDR3 DNA: TGTGCCAGCAGTTACTCCCAGGGGGGGGCCGGGGAGCTGTTTTTT
CDR3 protein: CASSYSQGGAGELFF

J gene: TRBJ2-2
V gene: TRBV6-5
clone size: NA
D gene: NA
CDR3 DNA: TGTGCCAGCAGTCCTGTACTAGGGGTAACCGGGGAGCTGTTTTTT
CDR3 protein: CASSPVLGVTGELFF

J gene: TRBJ2-3
V gene: TRBV9
clone size: NA
D gene: NA
CDR3 DNA: TGTGCCAGCAGCGTAGTAGGGGGGGCAATAGGCACAGATACGCAGTATTTT
CDR3 protein: CASSVVGGAIGTDTQYF

J gene: TRBJ1-2
V gene: TRBV10-3
clone size: NA
D gene: TRBD1
CDR3 DNA: TGTGCCACCGGACAGGGATCTTCTGGCTACACCTTC
CDR3 protein: CATGQGSSGYTF

J gene: TRBJ2-3
V gene: TRBV19
clone size: NA
D gene: NA
CDR3 DNA: TGTGCCAGTAGTAGAGCGGGTAGCACAGATACGCAGTATTTT
CDR3 protein: CASSRAGSTDTQYF

J gene: TRBJ2-5
V gene: TRBV2
clone size: once
D gene: TRBD2
CDR3 DNA: TGTGCCAGCAGCGCGGAGACTAGCGGGGGGATTGGAGAAGAGACCCAGTACTTC
CDR3 protein: CASSAETSGGIGEETQYF

J gene: TRBJ2-7
V gene: TRBV29-1
clone size: NA
D gene: TRBD1
CDR3 DNA: TGCAGCGTTGAAGAAGTGGTGGCAGGGGGCGAGCAGTACTTC
CDR3 protein: CSVEEVVAGGEQYF

J gene: TRBJ1-2
V gene: TRBV9
clone size: few
D gene: NA
CDR3 DNA: TGTGCCAGCAGCGGAGACGGCTATGGCTACACCTTC
CDR3 protein: CASSGDGYGYTF